The T cell receptor (beta chain) described here comes from a study of blood T cell repertoires in COVID-19. Overall study: Samples of COVID-19 (acute and convalescent) were obtained from the United States, Italy and Spain.

Per the original data handling: Amplification of reference gene primers provided the estimated nucleated cell counts. Sequenced by immunoSEQ multiplex PCR; TCRdb stores in-frame clones only, minus some. For V, J and clone size, that table is used; D and trimming come from the DNA. Of 150,000 to 200,000 clones listed, 80% to 85% are singletons. This CDR3 is 15 amino acids long. CDR1 is LGHDT and CDR2 is YNNKEL in the germline V gene (reference sequence). J gave up 9 bases and V 4 bases, and 7 bases lay outside the gene matches. Input material: peripheral blood. The TCR comes from a woman in her 30s with acute or convalescent COVID-19. V and J are TRBV3-1 (or the pseudogene TRBV3-2) and TRBJ1-6, with 9 bases identical to TRBD1. The CDR3 DNA reads as TGTGCCAGCAGCCCGGGACAGGGTATAGGTTCACCCCTCCACTTT. Translated, it gives CASSPGQGIGSPLHF.